Listed below are T cell receptor beta chains from one sample, sequenced in a study of blood T cell repertoires in COVID-19. Only in-frame clones appear in the TCRdb table, and some are missing; sequencing was by immunoSEQ multiplex PCR. The table records over 200,000 clones, approximately 90% of them present only once. What was sequenced was PBMCs or T cells enriched from blood (not recorded which). Receptor source: a man between 18 and 29 years old who had recovered from COVID-19. Each CDR3 is given with its conserved first and last residue. A D gene is named only where the DNA matches it firmly. Size is stated for part of the rows, as once, few or many counts, or as a class when the clone is expanded.

size | D | J | length | V | CDR3 | DNA
once | TRBD1 | TRBJ1-6 | 12 | TRBV29-1 | CSGTGSGSPLHF | TGCAGCGGGACAGGGTCGGGTTCACCCCTCCACTTT
. | . | TRBJ1-1 | 13 | TRBV2 | CASSVLGSSEAFF | TGTGCCAGCAGTGTTCTTGGTTCCAGTGAAGCTTTCTTT
. | TRBD1 | TRBJ1-3 | 17 | TRBV5-1 | CASSLGTGSASGNTIYF | TGCGCCAGCAGCTTGGGGACAGGGAGCGCCTCTGGAAACACCATATATTTT
. | . | TRBJ1-5 | 14 | TRBV12-5 | CASGLVSGGQPQHF | TGTGCTAGTGGTTTGGTTTCGGGGGGCCAGCCCCAGCATTTT
. | TRBD2 | TRBJ2-7 | 13 | TRBV2 | CASSTRLAGDSYF | TGTGCCAGCAGTACCAGACTAGCGGGAGATTCGTACTTC
. | . | TRBJ2-7 | 14 | TRBV2 | CATKPKAGSYEQYF | TGTGCCACCAAACCCAAAGCAGGGTCCTACGAGCAGTACTTC
once | . | TRBJ2-7 | 15 | TRBV14 | CASSQGGGKAYEQYF | TGTGCCAGCAGCCAAGGAGGCGGGAAGGCCTACGAGCAGTACTTC
. | TRBD1 | TRBJ2-4 | 14 | TRBV5-4 | CASSLQGAENIQYF | TGTGCCAGCAGCTTGCAGGGGGCAGAAAACATTCAGTACTTC
once | TRBD2 | TRBJ2-7 | 17 | TRBV5-1 | CASSLVSSGTYGYEQYF | TGCGCCAGCAGCTTGGTTTCGAGCGGGACGTACGGCTACGAGCAGTACTTC
once | TRBD1 | TRBJ1-2 | 15 | TRBV11-2 | CASSLGDRGLDGYTF | TGTGCCAGCAGCTTGGGAGACAGGGGTTTGGATGGCTACACCTTC
once | . | TRBJ1-6 | 12 | TRBV7-8 | CASSLERLPLHF | TGTGCCAGCAGCTTAGAGCGTTTACCCCTCCACTTT
. | . | TRBJ1-3 | 15 | TRBV18 | CASSPTGDSGNTIYF | TGTGCCAGCTCACCAACAGGCGACTCTGGAAACACCATATATTTT
. | . | TRBJ2-5 | 14 | TRBV7-9 | CASSLAVGGETQYF | TGTGCCAGCAGCTTAGCAGTAGGGGGAGAGACCCAGTACTTC
. | TRBD1 | TRBJ2-3 | 15 | TRBV29-1 | CSGDDRGYSGDTQYF | TGCAGCGGGGACGACAGGGGATATAGTGGAGATACGCAGTATTTT
. | TRBD1 | TRBJ2-7 | 17 | TRBV28 | CASTLVFNRGPPYEQYF | TGTGCCAGCACCCTTGTGTTTAACAGGGGCCCCCCCTACGAGCAGTACTTC
. | TRBD2 | TRBJ2-7 | 15 | TRBV29-1 | CSVEGTSGSSYEQYF | TGCAGCGTTGAAGGGACTAGCGGGAGCTCCTACGAGCAGTACTTC
. | TRBD2 | TRBJ2-1 | 15 | TRBV28 | CASIHGGGIVNEQFF | TGTGCCAGCATCCACGGGGGGGGCATAGTGAATGAGCAGTTCTTC